This T cell receptor beta chain was observed in a study of T-cell memory formation after mild COVID-19. The CDR3 has 16 residues. The V gene's germline CDR1 is SGDLS and CDR2 YYNGEE. Trimming shortened V by 0 bases and J by 2 bases, and 13 bases separated the two germline ends. TCRdb re-analysed the 5' RACE reads in MiXCR, keeping a single row per CDR3 protein. The sample contains about 110,000 distinct CDR3 sequences, 15% to 20% of which appear only once. This clonotype is a singleton in its sample. The sequencing sample was made of PBMCs or a T cell subset sorted from them (not recorded which). This TCR came from an adult woman who had mild COVID-19 (a few samples of this study predate the infection). Cell type and time point are not known. The gene calls are TRBV9 and TRBJ2-3, with D uncertain. In DNA, the CDR3 is TGTGCCAGCAGCGTAGGGGGTAGTAGGTCCACAGATACGCAGTATTTT. Translated: CASSVGGSRSTDTQYF.